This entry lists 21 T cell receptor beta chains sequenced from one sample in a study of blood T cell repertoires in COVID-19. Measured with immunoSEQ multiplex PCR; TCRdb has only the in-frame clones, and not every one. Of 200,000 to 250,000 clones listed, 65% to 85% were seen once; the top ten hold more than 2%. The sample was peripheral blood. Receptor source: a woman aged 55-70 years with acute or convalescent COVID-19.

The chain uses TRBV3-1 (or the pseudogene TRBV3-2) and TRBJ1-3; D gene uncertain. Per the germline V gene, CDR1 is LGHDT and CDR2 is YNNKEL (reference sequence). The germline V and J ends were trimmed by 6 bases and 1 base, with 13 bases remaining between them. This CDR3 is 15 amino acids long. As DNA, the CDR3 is TGTGCCAGCAGTCGGTTCCCCGGGTCTGGAAACACCATATATTTT. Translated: CASSRFPGSGNTIYF.

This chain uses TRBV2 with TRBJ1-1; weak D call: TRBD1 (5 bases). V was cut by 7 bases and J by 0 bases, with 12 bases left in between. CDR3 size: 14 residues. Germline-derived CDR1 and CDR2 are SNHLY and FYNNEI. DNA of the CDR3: TGTGCCAGCACGAAAGGGGTACTGAACACTGAAGCTTTCTTT. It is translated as CASTKGVLNTEAFF.

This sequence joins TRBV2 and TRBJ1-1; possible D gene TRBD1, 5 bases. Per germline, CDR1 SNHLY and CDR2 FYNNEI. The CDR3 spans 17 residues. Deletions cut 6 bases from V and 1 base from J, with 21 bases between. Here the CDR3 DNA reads TGTGCCAGCAGGGCTGACAGTACGACCCCTGAGAACACTGAAGCTTTCTTT. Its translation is CASRADSTTPENTEAFF.

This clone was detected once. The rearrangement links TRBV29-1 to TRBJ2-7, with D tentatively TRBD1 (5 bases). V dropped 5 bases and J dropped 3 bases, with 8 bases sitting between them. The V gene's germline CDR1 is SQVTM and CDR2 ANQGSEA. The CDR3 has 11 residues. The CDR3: CSVSRDYEQYF. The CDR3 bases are TGCAGCGTTTCCAGGGACTACGAGCAGTACTTC.

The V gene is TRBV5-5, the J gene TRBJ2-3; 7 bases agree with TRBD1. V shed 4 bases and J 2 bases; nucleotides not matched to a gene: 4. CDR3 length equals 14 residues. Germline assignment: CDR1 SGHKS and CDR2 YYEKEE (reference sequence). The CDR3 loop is CASSPGQNTDTQYF. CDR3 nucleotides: TGTGCCAGCAGCCCGGGACAGAACACAGATACGCAGTATTTT.

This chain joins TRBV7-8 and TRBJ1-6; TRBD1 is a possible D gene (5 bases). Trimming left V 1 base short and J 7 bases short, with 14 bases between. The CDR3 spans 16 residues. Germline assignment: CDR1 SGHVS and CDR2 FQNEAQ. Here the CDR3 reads CASSLGIGGMNSPLHF. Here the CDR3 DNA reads TGTGCCAGCAGCTTAGGGATCGGGGGGATGAATTCACCCCTCCACTTT.

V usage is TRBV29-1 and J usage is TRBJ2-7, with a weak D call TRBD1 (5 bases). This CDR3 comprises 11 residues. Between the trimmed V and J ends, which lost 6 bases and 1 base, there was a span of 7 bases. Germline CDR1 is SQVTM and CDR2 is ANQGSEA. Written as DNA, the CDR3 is TGCAGCGTACGGACATCCTACGAGCAGTACTTC. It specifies CSVRTSYEQYF.

CDR3 DNA sequence: TGTGCCAGCAGCCCCGACCGACTAGCGGGGGGCAGCACAGATACGCAGTATTTT. It translates to CASSPDRLAGGSTDTQYF. The J gene is TRBJ2-3, the V gene TRBV3-1 (or the pseudogene TRBV3-2), with TRBD2 matching 13 bases. This CDR3 contains 18 residues. Germline CDR1 is LGHDT and CDR2 is YNNKEL (reference sequence). V trimming: 4 bases; J trimming: 0 bases; junction bases outside the gene matches: 7.

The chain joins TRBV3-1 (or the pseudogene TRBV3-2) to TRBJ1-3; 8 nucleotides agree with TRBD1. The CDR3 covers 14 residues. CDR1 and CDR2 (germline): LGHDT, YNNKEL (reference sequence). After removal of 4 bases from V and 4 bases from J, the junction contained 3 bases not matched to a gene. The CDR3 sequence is CASSPTGGGNTIYF. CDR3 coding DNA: TGTGCCAGCAGCCCTACAGGGGGAGGAAACACCATATATTTT.

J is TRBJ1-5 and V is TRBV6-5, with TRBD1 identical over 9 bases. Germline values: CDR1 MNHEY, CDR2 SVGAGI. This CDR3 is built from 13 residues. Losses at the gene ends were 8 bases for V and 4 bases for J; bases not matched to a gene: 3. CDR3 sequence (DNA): TGTGCCAGCGGACAGGGGATAAATCAGCCCCAGCATTTT. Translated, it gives CASGQGINQPQHF.

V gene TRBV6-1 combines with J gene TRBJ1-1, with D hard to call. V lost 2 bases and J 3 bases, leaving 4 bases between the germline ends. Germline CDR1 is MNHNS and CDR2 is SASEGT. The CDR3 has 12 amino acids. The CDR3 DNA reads TGTGCCAGCAGTGAATCGGACACTGAAGCTTTCTTT. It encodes CASSESDTEAFF.

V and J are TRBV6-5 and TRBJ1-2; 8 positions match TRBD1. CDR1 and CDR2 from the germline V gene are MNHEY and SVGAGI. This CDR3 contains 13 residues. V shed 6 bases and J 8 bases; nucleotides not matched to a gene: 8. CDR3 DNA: TGTGCCAGCAGGGAGACAGGGGAGGGGGGCTACACCTTC. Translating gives CASRETGEGGYTF.

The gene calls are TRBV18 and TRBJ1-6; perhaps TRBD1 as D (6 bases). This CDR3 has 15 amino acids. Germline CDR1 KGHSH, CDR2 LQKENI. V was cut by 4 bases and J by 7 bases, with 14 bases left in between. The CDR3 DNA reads TGTGCCAGCTCACAAACGGACAGTAACAATTCACCCCTCCACTTT. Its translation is CASSQTDSNNSPLHF.

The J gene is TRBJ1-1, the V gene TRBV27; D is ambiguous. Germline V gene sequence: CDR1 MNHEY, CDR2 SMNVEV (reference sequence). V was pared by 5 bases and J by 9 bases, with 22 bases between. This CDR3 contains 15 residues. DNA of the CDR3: TGTGCCAGCAGTCCCCTTATTGTAGAGCCCCCTAAAGCTTTCTTT. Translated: CASSPLIVEPPKAFF.

This CDR3 reads CSVEQRDRGDTQYF. The CDR3 coding sequence is TGCAGCGTTGAACAAAGGGACAGGGGAGATACGCAGTATTTT. This chain joins TRBV29-1 and TRBJ2-3; TRBD1 matches at 10 bases. This CDR3 is built from 14 residues. Germline CDR1 SQVTM, CDR2 ANQGSEA. V shed 2 bases and J 5 bases; nucleotides not matched to a gene: 4.

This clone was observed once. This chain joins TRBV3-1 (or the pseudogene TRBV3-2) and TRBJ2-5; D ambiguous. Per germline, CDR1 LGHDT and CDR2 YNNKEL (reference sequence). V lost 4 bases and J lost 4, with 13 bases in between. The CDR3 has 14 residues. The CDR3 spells CASSPAFGGETQYF. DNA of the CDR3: TGTGCCAGCAGCCCGGCATTTGGCGGAGAGACCCAGTACTTC.

The CDR3 region is CASRSQGIYEQYF. CDR3 coding DNA: TGTGCCAGCAGATCGCAGGGGATCTACGAGCAGTACTTC. This chain connects TRBV6-5 to TRBJ2-7, with a possible D match to TRBD1 (6 bases). The CDR3 is made up of 13 amino acids. CDR1 is MNHEY, CDR2 SVGAGI, per germline. The V gene lost 6 bases and the J gene lost 3 bases, with 12 bases spanning the gap.

The CDR3: CASSSQGANEQFF. The CDR3 region has the DNA TGTGCCAGCAGCTCTCAGGGGGCTAATGAGCAGTTCTTC. The gene calls are TRBV3-1 (or the pseudogene TRBV3-2) and TRBJ2-1; TRBD1 matches 8 bases. Germline V gene data show CDR1 as LGHDT and CDR2 as YNNKEL (reference sequence). This CDR3 contains 13 residues. Trimming at V came to 5 bases and at J to 7 bases, leaving 4 bases not matched to a gene.

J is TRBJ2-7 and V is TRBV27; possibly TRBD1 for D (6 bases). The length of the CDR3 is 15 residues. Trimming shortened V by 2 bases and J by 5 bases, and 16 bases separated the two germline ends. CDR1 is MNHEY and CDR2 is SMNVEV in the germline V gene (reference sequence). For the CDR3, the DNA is TGTGCCAGCAGTTTAGGTTTGGCCAGGGGCCACGAGCAGTACTTC. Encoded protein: CASSLGLARGHEQYF.

The CDR3 reads CASSLRGASTDTQYF. CDR3 nucleotides: TGTGCCAGCAGTCTGCGCGGCGCTAGCACAGATACGCAGTATTTT. This chain connects TRBV6-5 to TRBJ2-3; D remains unclear. V lost 5 bases and J 0 bases, leaving 12 bases between the germline ends. The germline CDR1 and CDR2 sequences are MNHEY and SVGAGI. The CDR3 has 15 residues.

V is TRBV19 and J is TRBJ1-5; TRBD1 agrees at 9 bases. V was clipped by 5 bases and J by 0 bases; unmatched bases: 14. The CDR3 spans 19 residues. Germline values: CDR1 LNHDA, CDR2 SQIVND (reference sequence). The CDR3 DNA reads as TGTGCCAGTAGTCCTGGACCGGGACAGGGAGCATTTAGCAATCAGCCCCAGCATTTT. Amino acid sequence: CASSPGPGQGAFSNQPQHF.